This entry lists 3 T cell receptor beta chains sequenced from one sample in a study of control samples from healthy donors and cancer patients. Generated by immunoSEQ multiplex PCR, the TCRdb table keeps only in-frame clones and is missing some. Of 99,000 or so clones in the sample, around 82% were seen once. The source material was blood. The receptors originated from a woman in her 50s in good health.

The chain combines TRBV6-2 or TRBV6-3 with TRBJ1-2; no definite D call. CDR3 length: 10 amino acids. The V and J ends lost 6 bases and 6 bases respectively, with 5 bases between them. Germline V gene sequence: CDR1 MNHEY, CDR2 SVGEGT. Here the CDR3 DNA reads TGTGCCAGCAGCCACAATGGCTACACCTTC. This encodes CASSHNGYTF.

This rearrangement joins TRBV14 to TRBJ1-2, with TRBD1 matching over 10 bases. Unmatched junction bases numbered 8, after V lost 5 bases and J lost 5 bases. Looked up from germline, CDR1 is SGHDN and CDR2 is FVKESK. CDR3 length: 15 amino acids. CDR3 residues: CASSSRDRGSYGYTF. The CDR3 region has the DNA TGTGCCAGCAGCTCCCGGGACAGGGGTTCGTATGGCTACACCTTC.

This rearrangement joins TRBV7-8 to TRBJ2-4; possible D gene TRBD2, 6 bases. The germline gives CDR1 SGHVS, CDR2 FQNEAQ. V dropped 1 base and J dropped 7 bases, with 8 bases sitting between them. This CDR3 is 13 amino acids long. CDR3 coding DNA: TGTGCCAGCAGCTTAGGTCGGGGGAACATTCAGTACTTC. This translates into CASSLGRGNIQYF.